This TCR beta chain was obtained from a study of CD8+ T cells in alopecia areata. Study-wide background: A regimen of oral tofacitinib, 5 to 10 mg twice daily, was given to treated patients.

Alopecia areata patients had lesional scalp punch biopsies and peripheral blood taken from them. cDNA prepared by RNA extraction and subsequent reverse transcription served as the template for sequencing. The assay was immunoSEQ multiplex PCR, and TCRdb's table has in-frame clones only and misses some. This table holds almost 250,000 clones, about two thirds found once. The CDR3 loop spans 15 amino acids. Germline loops: CDR1 SGDLS, CDR2 YYNGEE. Trimming shortened V by 4 bases and J by 3 bases, and 16 bases separated the two germline ends. The sequencing here drew on CD4+ T cells sorted from blood, taken at week 0. The rearrangement links TRBV9 to TRBJ1-1, with a weak D call TRBD1 (5 bases). This receptor was identified in a human donor with alopecia areata. The CDR3 sequence: CASSPMGERDTEAFF. In DNA, the CDR3 is TGTGCCAGCAGCCCGATGGGGGAACGGGACACTGAAGCTTTCTTT. Looking up the rest from reference TRBV9 and TRBJ1-1 gives the full variable domain: DSGVTQTPKHLITATGQRVTLRCSPRSGDLSVYWYQQSLDQGLQFLIQYYNGEERAKGNILERFSAQQFPDLHSELNLSSLELGDSALYFCASSPMGERDTEAFFGQGTRLTVV.